Listed here are 18 T cell receptor beta chains from one sample, sequenced in a study of T cells expressing NK-cell markers. TCRdb re-called the 5' RACE reads and shows each CDR3 protein once, DNA omitted. This sample's clone table lists roughly 110,000 distinct CDR3 sequences. The sequencing sample was made of blood T cells: a sorted CD56 or NKG2C T cell subset, CD4+ or CD8+ T cells, or bulk PBMC T cells (not recorded which). The receptor source for this set is a woman between 18 and 75 years old in good health.

The chain employs TRBV28 and TRBJ2-5; TCRdb designates TRBD2, a call that cannot be tested without DNA. Germline-derived CDR1 and CDR2 are MDHEN and SYDVKM. The CDR3 length is 16 residues. The CDR3 loop is CASSLPQSSPGETQYF.

This chain links TRBV5-1 with TRBJ2-5; TCRdb lists TRBD1, though no DNA is available to test this call. There are 15 residues in the CDR3. Germline CDR1 reads SGHRS; CDR2 reads YFSETQ. CDR3 sequence reads: CASSLGQGLLETQYF.

The V and J genes are TRBV4-3 and TRBJ1-5; TCRdb reports TRBD1, a call that lacks DNA to check it against. Germline V lookup: CDR1 LGHNA, CDR2 YSLEER. The CDR3 runs 17 residues. This CDR3 is CASSQDITGLSNQPQHF.

This sequence joins TRBV10-3 and TRBJ2-3; the TCRdb call, TRBD1, lacks DNA for checking. CDR1 is ENHRY, CDR2 SYGVKD, per germline. The CDR3 has 17 amino acids. This CDR3 is CAISEDPRSIVTDTQYF.

The V call is TRBV6-1, the J call TRBJ1-4. The CDR3 is 13 amino acids. Germline assignment: CDR1 MNHNS and CDR2 SASEGT. This CDR3 is CASKLVSNEKLFF.

The rearrangement uses TRBV30 and TRBJ2-2; checking the TCRdb D call of TRBD2 is not possible without DNA. This CDR3 is built from 13 residues. Looked up from germline, CDR1 is GTSNPN and CDR2 is SVGIG (reference sequence). CDR3 loop: CACGPSNTGELFF.

V gene TRBV19 combines with J gene TRBJ2-1; TCRdb's assignment of TRBD2 cannot be checked, as there is no DNA. The CDR3 has 15 residues. Germline loops: CDR1 LNHDA, CDR2 SQIVND (reference sequence). The CDR3 region is CASSRDSGSYNEQFF.

J is TRBJ2-2 and V is TRBV12-5. The CDR3 contains 12 residues. Germline CDR1 and CDR2: LGHNT and FRNRAP. The CDR3 protein is CASGWNTGELFF.

The chain combines TRBV27 with TRBJ1-1; without DNA, the TCRdb call of TRBD1 cannot be checked. CDR1 and CDR2 from the germline V gene are MNHEY and SMNVEV (reference sequence). This CDR3 contains 13 residues. The chain's CDR3 is CASRPGGGTEAFF.

This chain uses TRBV29-1 with TRBJ1-2; TCRdb's D gene call, TRBD1, goes unchecked for lack of DNA. CDR3 length: 14 amino acids. Germline V gene data show CDR1 as SQVTM and CDR2 as ANQGSEA. This CDR3 reads CSVELHPGGDGYTF.

CDR3 amino acids: CASSQVGKTRGNQPQHF. V usage is TRBV4-1 and J usage is TRBJ1-5. This CDR3 has 17 amino acids. Germline CDR1 reads MGHRA; CDR2 reads YSYEKL.

The genes are TRBV9 and TRBJ2-7. In germline, CDR1 is SGDLS, CDR2 YYNGEE. The CDR3 has 14 amino acids. This chain's CDR3 is CASSQDRISYEQYF.

The V and J genes are TRBV4-3 and TRBJ2-1; there is no DNA to check the TCRdb D call of TRBD1. CDR3 length: 17 amino acids. Germline CDR1 LGHNA, CDR2 YSLEER. Here the CDR3 reads CASSQDSPGGYYNEQFF.

The rearrangement joins TRBV21-1 to TRBJ2-7; TCRdb indicates TRBD2, and absent DNA this call remains unverified. TRBV21-1 is a recognized pseudogene. There are 18 residues in the CDR3. Here the CDR3 reads CASSRFPLAGPPSYEQYF.

This chain links TRBV9 with TRBJ2-1. The CDR3 consists of 15 residues. Germline CDR1 and CDR2: SGDLS and YYNGEE. This CDR3 is CASSGKEDYYNEQFF.

CDR3: CASRPGQGIYEQYF. The chain combines TRBV27 with TRBJ2-7; TCRdb's D call, TRBD1, is unchecked because there is no DNA. This CDR3 has 14 residues. Germline V gene lookup returns CDR1 MNHEY and CDR2 SMNVEV (reference sequence).

V gene TRBV7-9 combines with J gene TRBJ1-2; no DNA is available, so the TRBD1 call from TCRdb remains unchecked. The CDR3 contains 17 residues. CDR1 SEHNR and CDR2 FQNEAQ come from the germline V gene (reference sequence). The CDR3 protein is CASSPPGTLFFHYGYTF.

The V and J genes are TRBV4-1 and TRBJ2-1; no DNA is available, so the TRBD2 call from TCRdb remains unchecked. This CDR3 is built from 19 residues. Germline V gene data show CDR1 as MGHRA and CDR2 as YSYEKL. The chain's CDR3 is CASSQDGVRGLLSYNEQFF.